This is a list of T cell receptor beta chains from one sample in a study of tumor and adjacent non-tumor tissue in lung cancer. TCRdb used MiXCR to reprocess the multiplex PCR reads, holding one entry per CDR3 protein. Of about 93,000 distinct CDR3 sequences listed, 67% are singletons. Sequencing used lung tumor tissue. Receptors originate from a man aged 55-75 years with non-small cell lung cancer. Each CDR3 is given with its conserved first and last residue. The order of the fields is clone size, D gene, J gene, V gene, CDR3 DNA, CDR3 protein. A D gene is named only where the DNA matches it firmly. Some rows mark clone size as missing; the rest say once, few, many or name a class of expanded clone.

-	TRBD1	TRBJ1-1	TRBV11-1	TGTGTCAGCAGCACCAGGGGGCGTGCTCTCTTT	CVSSTRGRALF
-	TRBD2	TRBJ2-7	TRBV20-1	TGCAGTGCTAGCAGCGGGAGGTGGGCCTACAAGCAGTACTTC	CSASSGRWAYKQYF
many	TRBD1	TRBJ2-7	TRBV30	TGTGCCTTCGGACAGGGAACCTACGAGCAGTACTTC	CAFGQGTYEQYF
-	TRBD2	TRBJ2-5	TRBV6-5	TGTGTCAGCAGTTACGGGGGGGGGACCCAACTCCAAGAGACCCAATACTTC	CVSSYGGGTQLQETQYF
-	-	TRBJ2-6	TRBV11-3	TGTGCCAGCAGCCAACATGGTTCTGTTGCCAACGTCCTGACTTTC	CASSQHGSVANVLTF
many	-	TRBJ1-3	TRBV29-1	TGCAGCGTTGAAGTGAGGGCTGGAAACACCATATATTTT	CSVEVRAGNTIYF
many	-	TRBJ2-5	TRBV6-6	TGTGCCAGCAGAACCACGGGGTCTCAAGAGACCCAGTACTTC	CASRTTGSQETQYF
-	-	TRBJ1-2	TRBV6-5	TGTACCAGCAGTCGGAGTGGAGGGGGGCGCCATTATGGCTACACCTTC	CTSSRSGGGRHYGYTF
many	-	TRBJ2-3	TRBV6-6	TGTGCCAGCAGCCCCCCCCTGAGCACAGATACGCAGTATTTT	CASSPPLSTDTQYF
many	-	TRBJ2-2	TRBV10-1	TGCGCCAGCAGTAGGACCGGGGCCGGGGAGCTGTTTTTT	CASSRTGAGELFF
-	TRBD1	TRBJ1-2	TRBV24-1	TGTGCCACCAGCGACCCAAACAGGGGTGGATATGACTACACCTTC	CATSDPNRGGYDYTF
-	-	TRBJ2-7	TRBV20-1	TGCAATGCTAGACCCGGGCCCTACGAGCAGTACTTC	CNARPGPYEQYF
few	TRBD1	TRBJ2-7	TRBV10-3	TGTGCCATCAGTGAGCAGAGGACAGGGTCCTACGAGCAGTACTTC	CAISEQRTGSYEQYF
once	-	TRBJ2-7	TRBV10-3	TGTGCCATCAGTGAGCCGGGACAACCTTCGAGGGGCGAGCAGTACTTC	CAISEPGQPSRGEQYF
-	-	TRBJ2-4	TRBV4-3	TGCGACAGCAGCCAAGATCCAGGGGGGGGTCCCAAAAACATTCGGTACTTC	CDSSQDPGGGPKNIRYF
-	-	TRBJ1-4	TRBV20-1	TGCAGTGTCCGTGAAATAGGGCGAACAACTAATGAGAAACTGTTTTTT	CSVREIGRTTNEKLFF
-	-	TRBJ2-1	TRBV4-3	TGCGCCAGCAGCCAAACGGGCATGAGTTCCTACAATGAGCAGTTCTTC	CASSQTGMSSYNEQFF
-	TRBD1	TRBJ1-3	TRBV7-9	TGTGCCAGCAGCCCCACAGGGGGTTCTGGAAACACCATATATTTT	CASSPTGGSGNTIYF
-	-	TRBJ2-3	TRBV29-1	TGCAGCGTAGAAACGAGGACGGGGCGACTAGATACGCAGTATTTT	CSVETRTGRLDTQYF
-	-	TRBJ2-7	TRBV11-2	TGTGCCATCAGACGGTCAGGGACCTACGACCAGTACTTC	CAIRRSGTYDQYF
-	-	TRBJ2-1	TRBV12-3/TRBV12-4	TGTGTCTGCAGTTTAAGGCGGCTATCCCGCAATGAGCAGTTCTTC	CVCSLRRLSRNEQFF
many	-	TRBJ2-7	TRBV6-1	TGTGCCAGCAAGGGACAAGTCCACGAGCAGTACTTC	CASKGQVHEQYF
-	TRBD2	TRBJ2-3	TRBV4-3	TGCGCCAGCAGCCAAGATCTAGCGGGATGGCAGGGCTGGAGCACAGATACGCAGTATTTT	CASSQDLAGWQGWSTDTQYF
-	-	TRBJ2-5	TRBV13	TGTGCCAGCAGCCTCTTTACGACATGGGGGACCCAGTACTTC	CASSLFTTWGTQYF
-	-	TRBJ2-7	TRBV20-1	TGCAGTACTACCAGTTTTACCGGGGGCTCCTACGAGCAGTACTTC	CSTTSFTGGSYEQYF
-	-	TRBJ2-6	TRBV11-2	TGTGCCAGCAGATATACAGGGATTCCCGCTGGGGCCAACGTCCTGACTTTC	CASRYTGIPAGANVLTF
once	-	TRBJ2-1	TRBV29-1	TGCAGCGTGGGGGGGCGGGACTGGTATTTCTTC	CSVGGRDWYFF
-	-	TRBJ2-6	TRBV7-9	TGTGCCAGCAGCCCGTCGGGAACTGGGACCAACGTCCTGACTTTC	CASSPSGTGTNVLTF
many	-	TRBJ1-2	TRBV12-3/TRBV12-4	TGTGCCAGCAGTTTAGTCAGGACTTCTTCAAACTATGGCTACACCTTC	CASSLVRTSSNYGYTF
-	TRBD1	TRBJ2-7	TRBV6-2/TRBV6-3	TGTGCCAGCAGCACCCCGGGACAGTTGACCTACAAGCAGTACTTC	CASSTPGQLTYKQYF
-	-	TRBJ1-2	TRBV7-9	TGTGCCAGTATCGGAGTGTGGAGCCTAGCTAACTATGGCTACACCTTC	CASIGVWSLANYGYTF
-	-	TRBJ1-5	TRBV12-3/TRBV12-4	TGTGCCAGCAGTCAGAGTGGGAATAGCAATCAGCCTCAGCATTTT	CASSQSGNSNQPQHF
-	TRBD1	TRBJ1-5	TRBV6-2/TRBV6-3	TGTGCCAGCAGACTTGACAGGGTGAATCAGCCCCAACATTTT	CASRLDRVNQPQHF
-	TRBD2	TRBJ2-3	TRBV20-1	TGCAGTGCTAGCGGGGGGGTCCCAGATACGCAGTATTTT	CSASGGVPDTQYF
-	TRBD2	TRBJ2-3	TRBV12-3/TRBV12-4	TGCGCCAGCAGTTTTGGTCAGCTAGCGGGGGTAGATACGCAGTATTTT	CASSFGQLAGVDTQYF
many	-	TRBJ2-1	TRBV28	TGTGCCAGCAGTCTCTATGTCTACAATGAGCAGTTCTTC	CASSLYVYNEQFF
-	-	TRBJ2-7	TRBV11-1	TGTGCAAGCAGTTTTCCCGGTGGCGCCTACGAGCAGCACTTC	CASSFPGGAYEQHF
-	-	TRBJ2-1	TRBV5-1	TGCGCCACCAGCTTGGCTGGGGGGACGAGTGAGCAGTTCTTC	CATSLAGGTSEQFF
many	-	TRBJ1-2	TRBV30	TGTGCCTGGAGATCGACAGCTAGCTATGGCTACACCTTC	CAWRSTASYGYTF
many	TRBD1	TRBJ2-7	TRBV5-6	TGTGCCAGCAGCCGTCGGGACAGGGGGTCATACGAGCAGTACTTC	CASSRRDRGSYEQYF
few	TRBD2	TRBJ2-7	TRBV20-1	TGCAGTGCTAGAGCTGACTACGGACTAGCGGGATACGGCGAGCAGTACTTC	CSARADYGLAGYGEQYF
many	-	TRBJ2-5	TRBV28	TGTGCCAGCAGTCCCTCCGGTCGGGGTTCCCGGGTGGCCCAGTACTTC	CASSPSGRGSRVAQYF
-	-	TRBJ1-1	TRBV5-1	TGCGCCAGCGGCCAAACCTGGATGTCTGAAGCTTTCTTT	CASGQTWMSEAFF
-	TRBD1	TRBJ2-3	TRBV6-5	TGTGCCAGCAAAAGAGAAGGGACAGGGGTGCCAGATACGCAGTATTTT	CASKREGTGVPDTQYF
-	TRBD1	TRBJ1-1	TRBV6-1	TGTGCCAGAAGCAAGGGACAGCAGACTGAAGCTTTCTTT	CARSKGQQTEAFF
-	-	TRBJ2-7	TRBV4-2	TGTGCCATCAGCCAAGGGGGGCGGGGTGGCTCCTACGAGCAGTACTTC	CAISQGGRGGSYEQYF
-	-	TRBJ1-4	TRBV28	TGTGCCAGCAGCACCGGAGGGGAATGGACCAATGAAAAACTGTTTTTT	CASSTGGEWTNEKLFF
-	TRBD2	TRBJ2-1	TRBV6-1	TGTGCCAGCAGCCTATCTAGCGGCTTCTCCTACTATGAGCAGTTCTTC	CASSLSSGFSYYEQFF
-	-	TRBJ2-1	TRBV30	TGTGCCTGGAGTTGGGCTAGCGCGATATACAATGAGCAGTTCTTC	CAWSWASAIYNEQFF
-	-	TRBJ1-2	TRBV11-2	TGTGCCGGCAGCTTATCGAGAAAAACAGGTTACACCTTC	CAGSLSRKTGYTF
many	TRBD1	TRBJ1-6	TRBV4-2	TGTGCCAGCAGCCAAGATCAGGGCAGGGACAGTTATAATTCACCCCTCCACTTT	CASSQDQGRDSYNSPLHF
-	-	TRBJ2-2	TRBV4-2	TGTGCCAGCAGCCAAGGTCTAGCGAGGGTGAACACCGAGGAGCTGTTTTTT	CASSQGLARVNTEELFF
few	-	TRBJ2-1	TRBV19	TGTGCCAGTAGTACCGGGGGTTATGAGCAGTTCTTC	CASSTGGYEQFF
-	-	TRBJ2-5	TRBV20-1	TGCAGTGCTAAGAGACTCCATGAGACCCAGTACTTC	CSAKRLHETQYF
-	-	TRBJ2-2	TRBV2	TGTGCCAGTAGGATTGATGGGTACACCGGGGAGCTGTTTTTT	CASRIDGYTGELFF
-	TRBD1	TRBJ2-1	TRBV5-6	TGTGTCAGCAGCTTATTGGACAGGGGGAGTTGGAATGAGCAGATCTTC	CVSSLLDRGSWNEQIF
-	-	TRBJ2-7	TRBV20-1	TGCAATGCTAGACATCTGGCCTACGAGCACTACTTC	CNARHLAYEHYF
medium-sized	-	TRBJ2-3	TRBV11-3	TGTGCCAGCAGCGCGGACTCCCCTAGCACAGATACGCAGTATTTT	CASSADSPSTDTQYF
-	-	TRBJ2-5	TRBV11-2	TGTGCCAGCAGCTTAGGAGGGTCGGACCAATACACCCAGTACTTC	CASSLGGSDQYTQYF
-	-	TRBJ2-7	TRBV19	TGTGCCAGTAGTATCGTTCCGGGCCGGACCTACGAGCAGTACTTC	CASSIVPGRTYEQYF